Below, 29 T cell receptor beta chains from the same sample are listed, as sequenced in a study of OX40 agonist ivuxolimab in advanced cancers. Libraries were constructed by the immunoSEQ multiplex PCR assay. Entries here come from immuneACCESS through TCRdb and include only in-frame sequences with V and J called. Some clones fail to appear in such tables; in the studies checked, an unresolved V gene covers under half of the shortfall, and the cause of the remainder is unknown. This sample comprises 60,000 to 75,000 clones, around 85% of them detected only once. The ten largest clonotypes hold over 0.95% of the sample. The sample here was CD4+ or CD8+ T cells sorted from blood, taken in a trial of the OX40 agonist ivuxolimab. All receptors derive from an adult with an advanced solid tumor such as melanoma, head and neck, liver or kidney cancer.

This clone was detected only once. Other DNA sequences from this sample encode an identical CDR3 as well. V and J are TRBV29-1 and TRBJ1-1; D is unresolved. Trimming shortened V by 2 bases and J by 11 bases, and 15 bases separated the two germline ends. Germline CDR1 is SQVTM and CDR2 is ANQGSEA. The CDR3 sequence is 12 residues long. The CDR3 loop is CSVEKWAAVAFF. In nucleotides, the CDR3 is TGCAGCGTTGAAAAGTGGGCAGCCGTGGCTTTCTTT. The whole variable domain, remainder taken from reference TRBV29-1 and TRBJ1-1, is SAVISQKPSRDICQRGTSLTIQCQVDSQVTMMFWYRQQPGQSLTLIATANQGSEATYESGFVIDKFPISRPNLTFSTLTVSNMSPEDSSIYLCSVEKWAAVAFFGQGTRLTVV.

The chain is built from TRBV30 and TRBJ1-4; possible D gene TRBD1, 5 bases. Looked up from germline, CDR1 is GTSNPN and CDR2 is SVGIG (reference sequence). CDR3 length: 13 amino acids. Trimming cost V 7 bases and J 5 bases, with 14 bases left between them. The CDR3 coding sequence is TGTGCCTCCAGGGTTGAAGCCAATGAAAAACTGTTTTTT. Protein product: CASRVEANEKLFF.

This chain uses TRBV5-8 with TRBJ2-2, with a tentative D call TRBD2 (5 bases). The CDR3 extends over 14 amino acids. Germline loops: CDR1 SGHTS, CDR2 YDEGEE. Trimming removed 4 bases at V and 3 bases at J, with 10 bases between. The CDR3 loop is CASSTTRYTGELFF. The CDR3 DNA sequence: TGTGCCAGCAGCACCACTAGATACACCGGGGAGCTGTTTTTT.

The chain couples TRBV4-1 to TRBJ2-3; TRBD2 agrees at 9 bases. With V trimmed by 4 bases and J by 6 bases, 14 bases remained unmatched. Germline CDR1 is MGHRA and CDR2 is YSYEKL. CDR3 length equals 17 residues. The CDR3 loop reads CASSLDPGGGGEDTQYF. In DNA form, the CDR3 reads TGCGCCAGCAGCCTCGACCCTGGGGGCGGGGGGGAGGATACGCAGTATTTT.

This chain connects TRBV5-4 to TRBJ2-1, with D possibly matching TRBD2 (7 bases). The ends were cut back, 0 bases at V and 8 bases at J, with 18 bases in the middle. Germline CDR1 is SGHNT and CDR2 is YYREEE (reference sequence). The CDR3 sequence is 16 residues long. CDR3 residues: CASSLDVGGPRDEQFF. CDR3 sequence (DNA): TGTGCCAGCAGCTTGGACGTGGGGGGGCCAAGGGATGAGCAGTTCTTC. Combining the CDR3 with reference TRBV5-4 and TRBJ2-1 gives the whole variable domain ETGVTQSPTHLIKTRGQQVTLRCSSQSGHNTVSWYQQALGQGPQFIFQYYREEENGRGNFPPRFSGLQFPNYSSELNVNALELDDSALYLCASSLDVGGPRDEQFFGPGTRLTVL.

The rearrangement joins TRBV15 to TRBJ2-3; 8 positions agree with TRBD1. After removal of 0 bases from V and 7 bases from J, the junction contained 9 bases not matched to a gene. CDR1 is LNHNV, CDR2 YYDKDF, per germline (reference sequence). The CDR3 contains 16 residues. The CDR3 reads CATSRDGPQGANTQYF. The CDR3 DNA follows: TGTGCCACCAGCAGAGATGGCCCCCAGGGGGCAAATACGCAGTATTTT.

The chain links TRBV7-2 to TRBJ1-3; D is unresolved. This CDR3 spans 14 amino acids. The V end was cut by 6 bases, the J end by 0 bases, with 9 bases between. CDR1 is SGHTA and CDR2 is FQGNSA in the germline V gene. CDR3 protein: CASSAESSGNTIYF. The DNA for the CDR3 is TGTGCCAGCAGTGCGGAGTCCTCTGGAAACACCATATATTTT.

The chain recombines TRBV18 with TRBJ1-1; weak D call: TRBD1 (5 bases). The germline V gene encodes CDR1 KGHSH and CDR2 LQKENI. The CDR3 loop spans 13 amino acids. The V end was cut by 5 bases, the J end by 1 base, with 8 bases between. CDR3 coding DNA: TGTGCCAGCTCATCAGGACAGAACACTGAAGCTTTCTTT. Translating it yields CASSSGQNTEAFF.

CDR3 sequence reads: CASNRGPQETQYF. CDR3 DNA sequence: TGTGCCTCAAACAGGGGGCCCCAAGAGACCCAGTACTTC. The gene calls are TRBV30 and TRBJ2-5, with TRBD1 identical over 9 bases. The V segment lost 7 bases and the J segment 1 base; nucleotides outside the gene matches: 4. This CDR3 region has 13 residues. Germline V CDR1 and CDR2: GTSNPN, SVGIG (reference sequence). Looking up the rest from reference TRBV30 and TRBJ2-5 gives the full variable domain: SQTIHQWPATLVQPVGSPLSLECTVEGTSNPNLYWYRQAAGRGLQLLFYSVGIGQISSEVPQNLSASRPQDRQFILSSKKLLLSDSGFYLCASNRGPQETQYFGPGTRLLVL.

This rearrangement joins TRBV6-5 to TRBJ1-4; no definite D call. Trimming left V 6 bases short and J 8 bases short, with 16 bases between. Germline V CDR1 and CDR2: MNHEY, SVGAGI. The CDR3 has 14 amino acids. The CDR3 DNA is TGTGCCAGCAGCCGAGGGTGGGATTTGGAAAAACTGTTTTTT. It is translated as CASSRGWDLEKLFF.

The chain is built from TRBV29-1 and TRBJ1-2; maybe TRBD1 (5 bases). This CDR3 has 11 residues. Germline V gene lookup returns CDR1 SQVTM and CDR2 ANQGSEA. Deletions cut 5 bases from V and 2 bases from J, with 6 bases between. For the CDR3, the DNA is TGCAGCGTTACAGGCAACTATGGCTACACCTTC. Translating gives CSVTGNYGYTF.

The J gene is TRBJ2-2, the V gene TRBV29-1, with 8 bases fitting TRBD1. V shed 6 bases and J 0 bases; nucleotides not matched to a gene: 3. Germline V gene lookup returns CDR1 SQVTM and CDR2 ANQGSEA. This CDR3 has 14 amino acids. The CDR3 loop is CSVLTGANTGELFF. The CDR3 DNA sequence: TGCAGCGTCCTGACAGGGGCGAACACCGGGGAGCTGTTTTTT.

In nucleotides, the CDR3 is TGCGCCAGCAGCCAAGATCTTGGGGGGAGAAATTCACCCCTCCACTTT. Translating gives CASSQDLGGRNSPLHF. V is TRBV4-3 and J is TRBJ1-6; possibly TRBD1 for D (5 bases). Germline-derived CDR1 and CDR2 are LGHNA and YSLEER. The CDR3 loop spans 16 amino acids. V lost 0 bases, J lost 7 bases, and 13 bases lay in between.

The chain couples TRBV2 to TRBJ1-2; maybe TRBD1 (5 bases). The germline gives CDR1 SNHLY, CDR2 FYNNEI. The CDR3 consists of 14 residues. V lost 0 bases and J 8 bases, leaving 13 bases between the germline ends. Here the CDR3 reads CASSEAGQGYGYTF. The CDR3, as DNA: TGTGCCAGCAGTGAAGCAGGTCAGGGATACGGCTACACCTTC.

A few counts support this clone. The chain is built from TRBV4-2 and TRBJ2-7; perhaps TRBD2 as D (6 bases). The CDR3 sequence is 15 residues long. Between the trimmed V and J ends, which lost 2 bases and 4 bases, there was a span of 15 bases. The germline V gene has CDR1 LGHNA and CDR2 YNFKEQ. DNA of the CDR3: TGTGCCAGCAGCCAAACCCCCGCAGGGACTTACGAGCAGTACTTC. Protein product: CASSQTPAGTYEQYF.

The V call is TRBV11-2, the J call TRBJ2-2; 9 bases line up with TRBD2. The V gene end was trimmed by 3 bases and the J gene end by 5 bases; junction bases not matched to a gene: 7. Germline V gene data show CDR1 as SGHAT and CDR2 as FQNNGV. The CDR3 extends over 16 amino acids. CDR3 protein: CASSFSSGAQTGELFF. The CDR3 coding sequence is TGTGCCAGCAGCTTTTCTAGCGGGGCCCAAACCGGGGAGCTGTTTTTT.

Only a few counts were recorded for this clone. This sample also contains other DNA sequences that code for the same CDR3. The rearrangement uses TRBV6-5 and TRBJ1-5, with D unresolved. Germline CDR1 and CDR2: MNHEY and SVGAGI. V lost 6 bases and J lost 4, with 10 bases in between. The CDR3 is made up of 13 amino acids. CDR3 nucleotide sequence: TGTGCCAGCAGCCTCCAGCAAAATCAGCCCCAGCATTTT. It yields the protein CASSLQQNQPQHF.

The genes are TRBV18 and TRBJ1-5, with D possibly TRBD1 on 6 matching bases. Germline-derived CDR1 and CDR2 are KGHSH and LQKENI. The CDR3 length is 15 residues. The V end was cut by 6 bases, the J end by 3 bases, with 15 bases between. Written as DNA, the CDR3 is TGTGCCAGCTCTCCTCAGGGGTCCCCCAATCAGCCCCAGCATTTT. Translation: CASSPQGSPNQPQHF.

The genes are TRBV6-4 and TRBJ2-6; possible D gene TRBD1, 6 bases. Per germline, CDR1 MRHNA and CDR2 SNTAGT. V lost 4 bases, J lost 1 base, and 17 bases lay in between. This CDR3 comprises 18 residues. The DNA of the CDR3 is TGTGCCAGCAGTGCACAGGGAGAAGACTCGTCTGGGGCCAACGTCCTGACTTTC. Its protein product is CASSAQGEDSSGANVLTF.

V is TRBV5-4 and J is TRBJ2-3; TRBD1 matches at 7 bases. Losses at the gene ends were 0 bases for V and 2 bases for J; bases not matched to a gene: 3. From germline, CDR1 is SGHNT and CDR2 YYREEE (reference sequence). There are 15 residues in the CDR3. The CDR3: CASSLGQGNTDTQYF. The CDR3 DNA reads as TGTGCCAGCAGCTTGGGACAGGGAAACACAGATACGCAGTATTTT.

This clone was detected a few times. This rearrangement joins TRBV20-1 to TRBJ2-7; D possibly corresponds to TRBD1 (6 bases). V lost 4 bases, J lost 7 bases, and 11 bases lay in between. The length of the CDR3 is 11 residues. In germline, CDR1 is DFQATT, CDR2 SNEGSKA (reference sequence). CDR3: CSATLDREQYF. CDR3 bases: TGCAGTGCTACCTTAGACAGGGAGCAGTACTTC.

The gene calls are TRBV6-5 and TRBJ1-3, with D uncertain. Germline V CDR1 and CDR2: MNHEY, SVGAGI. CDR3 size: 14 residues. V gave up 7 bases and J gave up 1 base, with 11 bases separating them. CDR3 in amino acids: CASTRTRSGNTIYF. The DNA of the CDR3 is TGTGCCAGCACCCGGACGCGTTCTGGAAACACCATATATTTT.

In its sample, this clone was seen a few times. This chain links TRBV27 with TRBJ1-5; unclear D gene. Germline V gene data show CDR1 as MNHEY and CDR2 as SMNVEV (reference sequence). The CDR3 has 16 residues. V was trimmed by 0 bases and J by 0 bases, leaving 9 bases between them. CDR3 nucleotides: TGTGCCAGCAGTTTATCTCCCGGCGTTAGCAATCAGCCCCAGCATTTT. It is translated as CASSLSPGVSNQPQHF.

The rearrangement uses TRBV5-1 and TRBJ2-5; TRBD1 matches 7 bases. The CDR3 totals 16 residues. The V segment lost 4 bases and the J segment 1 base; nucleotides outside the gene matches: 10. In germline, CDR1 is SGHRS, CDR2 YFSETQ. Here the CDR3 DNA reads TGCGCCAGCAGCAGACGGGACAGAAACTTCCAAGAGACCCAGTACTTC. Translation gives CASSRRDRNFQETQYF.

This chain uses TRBV6-1 with TRBJ2-7; the match to TRBD2 covers 14 bases. Trimming took 1 base from V and 2 from J; bases not matched to a gene: 7. From germline, CDR1 is MNHNS and CDR2 SASEGT. CDR3 length equals 18 residues. The CDR3, as DNA: TGTGCCAGCAGTGAAGGACTAGCGGGGGGGCCAGGGACCTACGAGCAGTACTTC. Protein product: CASSEGLAGGPGTYEQYF.

The chain has TRBV7-9 and TRBJ2-5; a weak D match, TRBD2 (6 bases). Trimming took 8 bases from V and 4 from J, leaving 23 bases between them. Germline CDR1 and CDR2: SEHNR and FQNEAQ (reference sequence). This CDR3 is built from 16 residues. The CDR3 DNA sequence: TGTGCCAGCTGCATACCGGGACTCCAATGCGGAGAGACCCAGTACTTC. This gives the protein CASCIPGLQCGETQYF.

This clone was seen a few times. This sequence joins TRBV7-3 and TRBJ1-6; D gene unclear. V dropped 6 bases and J dropped 7 bases, with 10 bases sitting between them. The CDR3 spans 13 residues. The germline CDR1 and CDR2 sequences are SGHTA and FQGTGA. The chain's CDR3 is CASSSQENSPLHF. CDR3 DNA sequence: TGTGCCAGCAGTTCTCAGGAAAATTCACCCCTCCACTTT.

The chain uses TRBV29-1 and TRBJ1-6, with 8 positions matching TRBD1. With V trimmed by 6 bases and J by 6 bases, 10 bases remained unmatched. Germline CDR1 is SQVTM and CDR2 is ANQGSEA. The length of the CDR3 is 15 residues. The CDR3 DNA is TGCAGCGTCAGAACAGGGGGGCAGTCTAATTCACCCCTCCACTTT. Its translation is CSVRTGGQSNSPLHF.

This chain joins TRBV5-1 and TRBJ1-1; D is unresolved. The CDR3 runs 15 residues. V gave up 0 bases and J gave up 0 bases, with 9 bases separating them. CDR1 is SGHRS, CDR2 YFSETQ, per germline. The CDR3 DNA reads as TGCGCCAGCAGCTTGGCTCGCCCCCTGAACACTGAAGCTTTCTTT. It encodes CASSLARPLNTEAFF.